This T cell receptor beta chain was found in a study of blood T cell repertoires in COVID-19. As originally analysed: From reference gene primer amplification, estimates of nucleated cell counts were derived. Profiling relied on immunoSEQ multiplex PCR, and the TCRdb table lists in-frame clones only, not all of them. D and trimming come from the DNA, and the V and J calls and clone size come from that table. The repertoire holds approximately 70,000 clones, 91% seen once, with about 5% in the top ten. V was trimmed by 2 bases and J by 4 bases, leaving 12 bases between them. CDR3 size: 15 residues. CDR1 and CDR2 from the germline V gene are SGHRS and YFSETQ.

The gene calls are TRBV5-1 and TRBJ2-2, with D possibly TRBD2 on 6 matching bases. The source material was peripheral blood. The receptor's source is a woman aged 55-69 years with active COVID-19. The CDR3 region has the DNA TGCGCCAGCAGCTTTGAGGAGGGCCGCACCGGGGAGCTGTTTTTT. It codes for CASSFEEGRTGELFF.